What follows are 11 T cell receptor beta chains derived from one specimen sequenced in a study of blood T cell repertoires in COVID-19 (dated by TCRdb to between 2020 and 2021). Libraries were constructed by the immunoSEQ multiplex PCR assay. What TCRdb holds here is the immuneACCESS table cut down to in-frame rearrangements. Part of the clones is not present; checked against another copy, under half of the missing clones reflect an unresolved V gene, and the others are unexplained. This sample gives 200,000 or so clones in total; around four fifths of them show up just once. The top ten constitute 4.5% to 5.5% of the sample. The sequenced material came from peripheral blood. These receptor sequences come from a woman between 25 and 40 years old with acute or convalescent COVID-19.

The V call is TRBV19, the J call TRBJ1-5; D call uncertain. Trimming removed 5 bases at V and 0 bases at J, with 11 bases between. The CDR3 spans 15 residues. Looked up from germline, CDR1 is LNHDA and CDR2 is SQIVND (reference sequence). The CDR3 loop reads CASSQDTFSNQPQHF. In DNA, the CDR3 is TGTGCCAGTAGTCAAGACACCTTTAGCAATCAGCCCCAGCATTTT.

The CDR3 spells CAWSVGVQETQYF. For the CDR3, the DNA is TGTGCCTGGAGTGTGGGCGTACAAGAGACCCAGTACTTC. The rearrangement uses TRBV30 and TRBJ2-5; D is ambiguous. The V gene lost 0 bases and the J gene lost 2 bases, with 7 bases spanning the gap. Germline V gives CDR1 GTSNPN, CDR2 SVGIG (reference sequence). The CDR3 is 13 amino acids.

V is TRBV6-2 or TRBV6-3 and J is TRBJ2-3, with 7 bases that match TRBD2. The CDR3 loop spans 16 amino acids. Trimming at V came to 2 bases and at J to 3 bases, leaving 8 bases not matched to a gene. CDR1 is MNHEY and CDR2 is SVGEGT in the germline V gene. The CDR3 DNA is TGTGCCAGCAGTTACGTTGCGGGAGATGGTACAGATACGCAGTATTTT. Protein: CASSYVAGDGTDTQYF.

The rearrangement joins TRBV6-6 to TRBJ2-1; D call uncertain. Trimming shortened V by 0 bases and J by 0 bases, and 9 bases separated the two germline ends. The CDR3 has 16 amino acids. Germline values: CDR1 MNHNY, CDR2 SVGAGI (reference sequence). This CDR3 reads CASSYSPGFSYNEQFF. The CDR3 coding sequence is TGTGCCAGCAGTTACTCGCCAGGCTTCTCCTACAATGAGCAGTTCTTC.

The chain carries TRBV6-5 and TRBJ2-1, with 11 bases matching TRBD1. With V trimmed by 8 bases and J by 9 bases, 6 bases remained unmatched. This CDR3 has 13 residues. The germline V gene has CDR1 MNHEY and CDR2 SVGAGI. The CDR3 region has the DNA TGTGCCAGCTGTCGGACAGGGGGCGGTGAGCAGTTCTTC. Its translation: CASCRTGGGEQFF.

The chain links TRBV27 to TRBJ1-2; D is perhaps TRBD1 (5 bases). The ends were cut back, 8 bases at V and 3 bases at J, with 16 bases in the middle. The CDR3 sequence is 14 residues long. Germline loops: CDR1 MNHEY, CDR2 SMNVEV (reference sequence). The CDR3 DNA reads TGTGCCAGCTCTACAGCCAGGGCCCACTATGGCTACACCTTC. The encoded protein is CASSTARAHYGYTF.

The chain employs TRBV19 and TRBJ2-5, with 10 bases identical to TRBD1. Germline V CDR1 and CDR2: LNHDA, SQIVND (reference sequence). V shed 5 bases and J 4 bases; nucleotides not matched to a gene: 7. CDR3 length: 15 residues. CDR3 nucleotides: TGTGCCAGTAGTGCCGGACAGGGGGAGGGAGAGACCCAGTACTTC. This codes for CASSAGQGEGETQYF.

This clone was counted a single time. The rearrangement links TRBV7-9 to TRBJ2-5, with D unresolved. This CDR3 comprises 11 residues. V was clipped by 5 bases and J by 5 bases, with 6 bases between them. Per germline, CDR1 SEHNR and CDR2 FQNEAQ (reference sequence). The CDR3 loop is CASSPLETQYF. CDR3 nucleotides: TGTGCCAGCAGCCCCTTGGAGACCCAGTACTTC.

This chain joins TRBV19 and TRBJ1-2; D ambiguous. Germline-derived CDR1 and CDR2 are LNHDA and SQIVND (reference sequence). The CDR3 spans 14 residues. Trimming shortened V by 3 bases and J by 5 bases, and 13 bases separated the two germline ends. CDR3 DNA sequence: TGTGCCAGTAGTATGGCAGGCCGACGGTATGGCTACACCTTC. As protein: CASSMAGRRYGYTF. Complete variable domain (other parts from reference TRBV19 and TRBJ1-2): DGGITQSPKYLFRKEGQNVTLSCEQNLNHDAMYWYRQDPGQGLRLIYYSQIVNDFQKGDIAEGYSVSREKKESFPLTVTSAQKNPTAFYLCASSMAGRRYGYTFGSGTRLTVV.

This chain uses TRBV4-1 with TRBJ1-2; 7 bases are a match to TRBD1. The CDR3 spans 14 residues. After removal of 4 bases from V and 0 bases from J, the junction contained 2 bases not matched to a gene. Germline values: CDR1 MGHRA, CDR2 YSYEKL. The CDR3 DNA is TGCGCCAGCAGCCCGGACAGGACTAACTATGGCTACACCTTC. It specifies CASSPDRTNYGYTF.

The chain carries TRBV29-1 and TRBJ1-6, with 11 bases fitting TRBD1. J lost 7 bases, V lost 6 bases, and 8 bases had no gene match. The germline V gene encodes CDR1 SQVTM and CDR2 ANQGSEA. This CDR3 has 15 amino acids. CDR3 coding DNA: TGCAGCGTCCGAACCGGGACAGGGGGGAATTCACCCCTCCACTTT. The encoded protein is CSVRTGTGGNSPLHF.